This T cell receptor (beta chain) was captured in a study of T cell responses to AZD1222 COVID-19 vaccine (dated by TCRdb to the early 2020s). As for the study more broadly: TCR sequencing covered more than 230 trial participants: roughly 200 given two doses of AZD1222 and 26 given two doses of MenACWY control vaccine. Trial participants were enrolled into age subgroups of 18-55, 56-69 and 70-plus years, which contained about 150, 28 and 57 TCR-sequenced participants, respectively.

Reading the label with the study, this specimen's time point is: about 28 days (+/-7) after the second vaccine dose. The treatment or condition label for this specimen denotes: meningococcal conjugate vaccine given as trial control. Vaccinee samples were obtained from the UK trials COV001 and COV002, which included a single-blind randomized controlled phase 2/3 trial of AZD1222 (ChAdOx1 nCoV-19) in healthy adults. For TCRbeta chain sequencing, PBMC samples were collected from trial participants at day 0 and at day 28 after the second dose. The CDR3 regions of human TCRbeta chains were analyzed by immunosequencing. As for the authors' bioinformatics: Repertoire TCRs were checked for matches against a reference library of SARS-CoV-2-specific TCRs that had been generated using the MIRA antigen-specificity platform. Breadth meant the fraction of unique TCRs that were SARS-CoV-2-associated, whereas depth meant the fraction of total T cells that were SARS-CoV-2-associated. Using the MIRA data, every spike-specific TCR was mapped to the spike region that the TCR reacted to and assigned to either a CD4 or a CD8 class. Log10-transformed breadth and depth values were compared by one-way ANOVA with Sidak's multiple comparisons tests. The clones in this table, taken by TCRdb from immuneACCESS, are in-frame only. Not every clone is retained; where verified, under half of the shortfall comes from an unresolved V gene, and the cause of the rest is unknown. V, J and clone size are taken as reported in that table, and D and trimming were inferred from the DNA itself. The sample data list some 170,000 clones, and around 89% of these were observed just once. The ten largest clones take up roughly 4% of the sample.

V and J lose 2 bases and 4 bases, and a span of 8 bases separates them. In the germline V gene (reference sequence), CDR1 corresponds to GTSNPN and CDR2 to SVGIG. The CDR3 runs 12 amino acids, cysteine and phenylalanine included. Only the CDR3 DNA stays, 36 bases, in frame from base 1. Regarding this clone: This clone's antigen is unknown. Base qualities are not provided; no much larger clone lies one nucleotide away.

Beyond this particular receptor, the publication reports: Most participants were white British and females outnumbered males, and the authors suggested that clonal diversity may have been underestimated. The 56-69-year group was small, and its depth increase did not reach significance, likely because of low power. Conclusions about previously exposed vaccinees were limited because only six AZD1222 recipients were SARS-CoV-2 seropositive at baseline. Epitopes outside the regions mutated in the B.1.351 and B.1.1.7 variants were reportedly recognized by nearly half of the unique spike-specific TCRs. CD4 TCRs associated with the vaccine covered the entire spike protein, and the dominant responses were in regions 160-218 and 743-854. Spike-specific TCR breadth and depth rose significantly after two AZD1222 doses compared with day 0 and with MenACWY recipients. Because no day 14 peak-response samples were available, the repertoires could be characterized only after the peak T cell response.

The receptor chain draws on TRBV30 and TRBJ2-5; confidence is insufficient to name the D gene. This sample comprised peripheral blood, obtained 28 days after the second dose of the MenACWY control vaccine. This clonotype was sampled from an adult who received the MenACWY meningococcal vaccine as a control. CDR3 reads: CAWSHGPETQYF. The DNA sequence is TGTGCCTGGAGTCACGGACCAGAGACCCAGTACTTC.